Listed here is a single T cell receptor (beta chain). This sample was included in a study of blood T cell repertoires in COVID-19. About the study: The origin of the acute and convalescent COVID-19 samples was the United States, Italy and Spain. PBMCs, B-cell-depleted T cells, or T cells provided the cDNA or gDNA that made up the material.

Measured with immunoSEQ multiplex PCR; TCRdb has only the in-frame clones, and not every one. Here the sample spans under 200,000 clones, 65% to 90% being singletons. V lost 6 bases and J lost 4; bases outside the gene matches: 7. This CDR3 comprises 15 residues. Looked up from germline, CDR1 is MNHEY and CDR2 is SVGEGT. The receptor was isolated from a human donor in a cohort sampled during active COVID-19. The chain carries TRBV6-2 or TRBV6-3 and TRBJ1-2, with 11 bases lining up with TRBD1. The material sequenced was peripheral blood. The CDR3 here is CASSRGQGASYGYTF. Written as DNA, the CDR3 is TGTGCCAGCAGCCGCGGACAGGGGGCGAGCTATGGCTACACCTTC.